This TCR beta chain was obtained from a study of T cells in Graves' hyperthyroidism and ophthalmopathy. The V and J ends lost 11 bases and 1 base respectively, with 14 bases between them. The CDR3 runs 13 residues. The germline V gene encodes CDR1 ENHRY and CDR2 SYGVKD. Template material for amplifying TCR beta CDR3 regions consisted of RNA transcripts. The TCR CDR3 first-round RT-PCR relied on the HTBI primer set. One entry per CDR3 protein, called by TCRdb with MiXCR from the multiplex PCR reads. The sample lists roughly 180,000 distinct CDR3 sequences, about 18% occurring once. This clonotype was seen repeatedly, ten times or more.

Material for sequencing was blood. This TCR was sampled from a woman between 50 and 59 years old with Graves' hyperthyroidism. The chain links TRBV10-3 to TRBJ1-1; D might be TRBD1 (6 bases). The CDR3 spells CAVQGRGNTEAFF. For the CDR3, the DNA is TGTGCCGTACAGGGTCGGGGGAACACTGAAGCTTTCTTT.